These 12 T cell receptor beta chains were all obtained from the same sample, sequenced in a study of human T cells and chemical hapten exposure (dated by TCRdb to 2020 to 2023). This specimen's time point label, per the study, means: pre-sensitization, week 0. Taken with the paper, the label for treatment or condition translates to: therapeutic diphenylcyclopropenone sensitization with weekly scalp DPC. Library creation used RACE. Instrument on record: NextSeq 500. TCRdb handled the public reads itself, with Q25 trimming in fastp and clone calling in MiXCR, and kept productive beta chains. Here each entry gathers all rows of one CDR3 protein and keeps the most common genes and DNA. In all, the sample holds 350,000 to 400,000 distinct CDR3 sequences, and 5.1% of those were seen once. The ten largest clones add up to around 2.6% of the sample. Here the sequenced sample was whole blood, taken in connection with sensitization to the hapten diphenylcyclopropenone (DPC). The receptors here all came from a woman aged 45-59 years with alopecia areata. Some clones in this sample may be carry-over from other donors' samples.

In this sample, this clonotype turned up many times. The chain joins TRBV11-2 to TRBJ2-3; the match to TRBD1 covers 11 bases. After removal of 6 bases from V and 5 bases from J, the junction contained 4 bases not matched to a gene. Germline values: CDR1 SGHAT, CDR2 FQNNGV. The CDR3 has 14 amino acids. CDR3 protein: CASRGQGVGDTQYF. The CDR3, as DNA: TGTGCCAGCAGGGGACAGGGGGTCGGAGATACGCAGTATTTT.

This rearrangement joins TRBV7-2 to TRBJ2-4; D ambiguous. CDR1 SGHTA and CDR2 FQGNSA come from the germline V gene. This CDR3 comprises 14 residues. Trimming pared 2 bases from V and 8 bases from J, leaving 13 bases between. Here the CDR3 DNA reads TGTGCCAGCAGCTTAAGTCAGGCGGTGGACATTCAGTACTTC. Its protein is CASSLSQAVDIQYF. The entire variable domain, with the rest obtained from reference TRBV7-2 and TRBJ2-4, is as follows: GAGVSQSPSNKVTEKGKDVELRCDPISGHTALYWYRQSLGQGLEFLIYFQGNSAPDKSGLPSDRFSAERTGGSVSTLTIQRTQQEDSAVYLCASSLSQAVDIQYFGAGTRLSVL.

This chain links TRBV2 with TRBJ2-1, with D tentatively TRBD1 or TRBD2 (5 bases each). Germline V gene data show CDR1 as SNHLY and CDR2 as FYNNEI. This CDR3 contains 14 residues. Trimming stripped 4 bases from V and 1 base from J, with 8 bases between. Here the CDR3 DNA reads TGTGCCAGCAGTGGGGGGACGTCCTACAATGAGCAGTTCTTC. Its protein product is CASSGGTSYNEQFF.

This clonotype was seen at least ten times. The chain couples TRBV28 to TRBJ2-6; TRBD1 agrees at 9 bases. Per germline, CDR1 MDHEN and CDR2 SYDVKM. The J segment lost 3 bases and the V segment lost 5 bases, leaving 2 bases of the junction unmatched. This CDR3 has 15 residues. CDR3 amino acids: CASSTGGGGANVLTF. DNA for the CDR3: TGTGCCAGCAGTACAGGGGGCGGTGGGGCCAACGTCCTGACTTTC.

This clonotype has at least ten counts. CDR3 loop: CASSLGQGRNTGELFF. CDR3 nucleotides: TGTGCCAGCAGCCTTGGACAGGGGAGGAACACCGGGGAGCTGTTTTTT. The rearrangement links TRBV7-2 to TRBJ2-2; the match to TRBD1 covers 9 bases. The CDR3 extends over 16 amino acids. Germline V gene data show CDR1 as SGHTA and CDR2 as FQGNSA. V dropped 5 bases and J dropped 1; count of bases not matched to a gene: 5.

The chain employs TRBV12-3 or TRBV12-4 and TRBJ2-3; 7 nucleotides align to TRBD1. CDR3 length: 17 amino acids. V shed 3 bases, J shed 4 bases, and the junction held 13 bases outside the gene matches. CDR3 in amino acids: CASSFRPRSGGPDTQYF. CDR3 nucleotides: TGTGCCAGCAGTTTCCGGCCCCGGTCAGGGGGACCAGATACGCAGTATTTT.

This clonotype turned up a few times. The chain employs TRBV7-2 and TRBJ2-1; no definite D call. The CDR3 has 15 amino acids. The V and J ends lost 2 bases and 0 bases respectively, with 8 bases between them. In germline, CDR1 is SGHTA, CDR2 FQGNSA. CDR3 coding DNA: TGTGCCAGCAGCTTAAAGTGGAGCTCCTACAATGAGCAGTTCTTC. The encoded protein is CASSLKWSSYNEQFF.

This clonotype was counted between two and nine times. CDR3 coding DNA: TGTGCCAGCAGCAGGACTAGCGGGGGGCCCGGCACAGATACGCAGTATTTT. Amino acids: CASSRTSGGPGTDTQYF. The V call is TRBV9, the J call TRBJ2-3, with 14 bases identical to TRBD2. Unmatched junction bases numbered 5, after V lost 4 bases and J lost 1 base. CDR1 and CDR2 (germline): SGDLS, YYNGEE. The CDR3 length is 17 residues. The full variable domain, its missing parts supplied by reference TRBV9 and TRBJ2-3, is DSGVTQTPKHLITATGQRVTLRCSPRSGDLSVYWYQQSLDQGLQFLIQYYNGEERAKGNILERFSAQQFPDLHSELNLSSLELGDSALYFCASSRTSGGPGTDTQYFGPGTRLTVL.

This chain links TRBV24-1 with TRBJ2-7; TRBD1 is a possible D gene (5 bases). Germline CDR1 reads KGHDR; CDR2 reads SFDVKD. The CDR3 has 12 residues. The V end was cut by 9 bases, the J end by 4 bases, with 12 bases between. The CDR3 reads CATPNRWYEQYF. CDR3 nucleotides: TGTGCCACCCCTAACAGGTGGTACGAGCAGTACTTC.

Note on this clonotype: A much larger clone sits a single nucleotide away, making a read error possible. V gene TRBV30 combines with J gene TRBJ1-1, with D perhaps TRBD1 (5 bases). CDR1 is GTSNPN and CDR2 is SVGIG in the germline V gene (reference sequence). This CDR3 has 15 amino acids. Trimming cost V 5 bases and J 6 bases, with 22 bases left between them. The CDR3 protein is CAWGTFGGSGPEAFF. The CDR3 DNA follows: TGTGCCTGGGGGACGTTCGGGGGATCAGGCCCTGAAGCTTTCTTT.

There are many counts of this clonotype. The chain joins TRBV20-1 to TRBJ2-3; D might be TRBD1 or TRBD2, each matching 5 bases. The ends were cut back, 4 bases at V and 1 base at J, with 12 bases in the middle. This CDR3 contains 14 residues. Germline CDR1 DFQATT, CDR2 SNEGSKA (reference sequence). The CDR3 DNA is TGCAGTGCTATCCGGGACCCTGGCACAGATACGCAGTATTTT. This encodes CSAIRDPGTDTQYF.

This clonotype has a count of ten or more. The V call is TRBV29-1, the J call TRBJ2-3, with D tentatively TRBD1 or TRBD2 (5 bases each). Per the germline V gene, CDR1 is SQVTM and CDR2 is ANQGSEA. CDR3 length: 14 amino acids. Trimming removed 6 bases at V and 3 bases at J, with 16 bases between. The CDR3 coding sequence is TGCAGCGTGAGGTTCAGGGACGGTACAGATACGCAGTATTTT. It is translated as CSVRFRDGTDTQYF.